This T cell receptor beta chain is drawn from a study of spatial heterogeneity in lung cancer. Overall study results and limits: The number of expanded tumor alpha and beta chains correlated with mutation number. Regional and ubiquitous nonsynonymous mutations were tracked by counts of regional and ubiquitous expanded TCRs, respectively.

Documented time point: sample taken at primary tumor resection. Unsorted samples of tumor, nontumor lung or frozen PBMC had their whole RNA sequenced. This clonotype was detected ten times or more. No antigen is known for it. All TCR cDNA molecules were individually tagged with a unique molecular identifier. TCRdb processed the 5' RACE reads anew with MiXCR; each CDR3 protein has one entry. The sample lists approximately 25,000 distinct CDR3 sequences; roughly 9% were seen once. The CDR3 length is 13 residues. Germline V gives CDR1 SGHTA, CDR2 FQGNSA. The V end was cut by 3 bases, the J end by 7 bases, with 9 bases between.

Sequences were derived from lung tumor tissue, sampled at surgery. The chain couples TRBV7-2 to TRBJ2-2; D is unresolved. The clonotype comes from a male donor with early-stage non-small cell lung cancer. The CDR3 region has the DNA TGTGCCAGCAGCTTCCAAGACGGCGGGGAGCTGTTTTTT. This sequence encodes CASSFQDGGELFF.